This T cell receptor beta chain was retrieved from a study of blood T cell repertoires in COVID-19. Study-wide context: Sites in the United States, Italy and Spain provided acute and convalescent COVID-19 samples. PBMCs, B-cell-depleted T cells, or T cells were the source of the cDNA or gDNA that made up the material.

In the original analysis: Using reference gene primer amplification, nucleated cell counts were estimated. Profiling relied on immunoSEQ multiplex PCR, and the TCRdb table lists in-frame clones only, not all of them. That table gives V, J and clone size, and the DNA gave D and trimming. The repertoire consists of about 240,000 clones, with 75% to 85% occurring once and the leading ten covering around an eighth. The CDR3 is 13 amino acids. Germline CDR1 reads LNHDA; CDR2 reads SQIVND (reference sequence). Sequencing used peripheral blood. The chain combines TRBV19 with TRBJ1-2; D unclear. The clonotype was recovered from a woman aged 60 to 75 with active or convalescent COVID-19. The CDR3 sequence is CGVRERPTGGYTF. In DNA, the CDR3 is TGTGGGGTCCGGGAACGTCCTACGGGGGGCTACACCTTC.